This is a list of T cell receptor beta chains from one sample in a study of T cell responses to AZD1222 COVID-19 vaccine. TCRdb keeps only in-frame clones here, not all; method: immunoSEQ multiplex PCR. The sample contains about 120,000 clones, roughly 87% of which appear only once. Sequencing was performed on peripheral blood, taken on day 0 of AZD1222 vaccination. The receptors come from an adult in good health. Each CDR3 is given with its conserved first and last residue. The order of the fields is V gene, J gene, D gene, clone size, CDR3 protein, CDR3 DNA. D genes are given only for firm matches. Part of the rows lack a size; the others show once, few, many or a class for expanded clones.

v_gene: TRBV6-5
j_gene: TRBJ2-1
d_gene: TRBD2
abundance: .
CDR3aa: CASSPTSGGEYEQFF
CDR3nt: TGTGCCAGCAGTCCCACTAGCGGGGGGGAGTATGAGCAGTTCTTC

v_gene: TRBV3-1/TRBV3-2
j_gene: TRBJ2-1
d_gene: TRBD1
abundance: .
CDR3aa: CASSQDDRAGQFF
CDR3nt: TGTGCCAGCAGCCAAGATGACAGGGCGGGGCAGTTCTTC

v_gene: TRBV30
j_gene: TRBJ1-4
d_gene: .
abundance: .
CDR3aa: CARLATNEKLFF
CDR3nt: TGTGCACGGCTGGCGACTAATGAAAAACTGTTTTTT

v_gene: TRBV7-3
j_gene: TRBJ1-4
d_gene: .
abundance: .
CDR3aa: CARNGTGPFF
CDR3nt: TGTGCCAGAAATGGAACAGGGCCGTTTTTT

v_gene: TRBV6-6
j_gene: TRBJ2-4
d_gene: TRBD2
abundance: .
CDR3aa: CASSLLAGGGKNIQYF
CDR3nt: TGTGCCAGCAGCCTACTAGCGGGGGGTGGGAAAAACATTCAGTACTTC

v_gene: TRBV29-1
j_gene: TRBJ2-1
d_gene: .
abundance: .
CDR3aa: CSVEFQQGGSSNEQFF
CDR3nt: TGCAGCGTTGAATTCCAACAGGGAGGGTCCTCGAATGAGCAGTTCTTC

v_gene: TRBV19
j_gene: TRBJ1-1
d_gene: .
abundance: .
CDR3aa: CASGVGHTEAFF
CDR3nt: TGTGCCAGTGGAGTGGGGCACACTGAAGCTTTCTTT

v_gene: TRBV2
j_gene: TRBJ1-5
d_gene: .
abundance: .
CDR3aa: CASSEGTPSNQPQHF
CDR3nt: TGTGCCAGCAGTGAGGGGACACCTAGCAATCAGCCCCAGCATTTT

v_gene: TRBV19
j_gene: TRBJ1-5
d_gene: TRBD1
abundance: .
CDR3aa: CASSTIPTGQSNQPQHF
CDR3nt: TGTGCCAGTAGCACTATTCCGACAGGGCAAAGTAATCAGCCCCAGCATTTT

v_gene: TRBV2
j_gene: TRBJ1-1
d_gene: .
abundance: .
CDR3aa: CASGDHRVGAFF
CDR3nt: TGTGCCAGCGGAGACCACAGGGTCGGAGCTTTCTTT

v_gene: TRBV5-1
j_gene: TRBJ1-2
d_gene: TRBD1
abundance: .
CDR3aa: CASSLVTGEGGYTF
CDR3nt: TGCGCCAGCAGCTTGGTTACAGGGGAGGGTGGCTACACCTTC

v_gene: TRBV15
j_gene: TRBJ2-3
d_gene: TRBD2
abundance: .
CDR3aa: CATSRDSGGADTQYF
CDR3nt: TGTGCCACCAGCAGAGATAGCGGGGGGGCAGATACGCAGTATTTT

v_gene: TRBV4-1
j_gene: TRBJ1-5
d_gene: .
abundance: .
CDR3aa: CASSQDAQYSNQPQHF
CDR3nt: TGCGCCAGCAGCCAAGATGCGCAGTATAGCAATCAGCCCCAGCATTTT

v_gene: TRBV6-2/TRBV6-3
j_gene: TRBJ2-7
d_gene: .
abundance: .
CDR3aa: CASSSGGGQYEQYF
CDR3nt: TGTGCCAGCAGTTCGGGGGGCGGTCAATACGAGCAGTACTTC

v_gene: TRBV5-6
j_gene: TRBJ1-1
d_gene: .
abundance: .
CDR3aa: CASSSLGSGNTEAFF
CDR3nt: TGTGCCAGCAGCTCTTTGGGATCAGGGAACACTGAAGCTTTCTTT

v_gene: TRBV5-1
j_gene: TRBJ1-5
d_gene: .
abundance: .
CDR3aa: CASSLGELNQPQHF
CDR3nt: TGCGCCAGCAGCTTGGGGGAACTAAATCAGCCCCAGCATTTT

v_gene: TRBV28
j_gene: TRBJ1-5
d_gene: .
abundance: .
CDR3aa: CASRIHRLNQPQHF
CDR3nt: TGTGCCAGCAGGATCCACAGATTAAATCAGCCCCAGCATTTT

v_gene: TRBV7-2
j_gene: TRBJ2-2
d_gene: .
abundance: .
CDR3aa: CASSLQPTNTGELFF
CDR3nt: TGTGCCAGCAGCTTGCAGCCTACGAACACCGGGGAGCTGTTTTTT

v_gene: TRBV18
j_gene: TRBJ2-5
d_gene: .
abundance: .
CDR3aa: CASSPRETQYF
CDR3nt: TGTGCCAGCTCCCCACGGGAGACCCAGTACTTC

v_gene: TRBV19
j_gene: TRBJ2-2
d_gene: .
abundance: .
CDR3aa: CASSIRQTGELFF
CDR3nt: TGTGCCAGTAGTATCCGACAGACCGGGGAGCTGTTTTTT

v_gene: TRBV6-1
j_gene: TRBJ1-5
d_gene: .
abundance: .
CDR3aa: CASSAWTDNSNQPQHF
CDR3nt: TGTGCCAGCAGTGCATGGACTGATAATAGCAATCAGCCCCAGCATTTT

v_gene: TRBV5-6
j_gene: TRBJ1-2
d_gene: TRBD1
abundance: once
CDR3aa: CATTQGAYGYTF
CDR3nt: TGTGCCACTACCCAGGGGGCCTATGGCTACACCTTC

v_gene: TRBV28
j_gene: TRBJ2-7
d_gene: TRBD1
abundance: .
CDR3aa: CASSNWTGVLSVYEQYF
CDR3nt: TGTGCCAGCAGTAACTGGACAGGGGTTTTGTCCGTTTACGAGCAGTACTTC

v_gene: TRBV4-1
j_gene: TRBJ2-3
d_gene: .
abundance: .
CDR3aa: CASSQEGFGEDTQYF
CDR3nt: TGCGCCAGCAGCCAAGAGGGGTTCGGGGAGGACACGCAGTATTTT

v_gene: TRBV12-3/TRBV12-4
j_gene: TRBJ1-5
d_gene: .
abundance: .
CDR3aa: CASSPRSGQPQHF
CDR3nt: TGTGCCAGCAGCCCTAGGTCGGGGCAGCCCCAGCATTTT

v_gene: TRBV3-1/TRBV3-2
j_gene: TRBJ2-7
d_gene: .
abundance: .
CDR3aa: CASSQTRRVYYEQYF
CDR3nt: TGTGCCAGCAGCCAAACTCGCAGGGTGTACTACGAGCAGTACTTC

v_gene: TRBV12-3/TRBV12-4
j_gene: TRBJ1-6
d_gene: .
abundance: .
CDR3aa: CASSLEGISPLHF
CDR3nt: TGTGCCAGCAGTTTAGAAGGGATTTCACCCCTCCACTTT